This TCR beta chain was captured by sequencing in a study of naive and memory T cell subsets. The beta constant-region primer was an equimolar mix of two oligonucleotides covering TRBC1 and TRBC2. Four rounds of PCR amplified the ligated cDNA using nested alpha and beta constant-region primers plus SP2. Using its own MiXCR run on the UMI-ligation and nested PCR reads, TCRdb lists one record per CDR3 protein. The sample gives around 140,000 distinct CDR3 sequences, approximately 21% of which show up once; roughly 0.6% is in the top ten. Separate alpha and beta amplification began at the second PCR step. Four subsets defined by CD45RA and CD27 were sorted after CD3, CD4, CD8 and live/dead staining. The study's findings and limits: Possibly reflecting memory cells re-expressing CD45RA, a few larger clonotypes occurred in naive repertoires, especially CD8.

This clonotype has just a few counts. Its target is not known. Germline loops: CDR1 SQVTM, CDR2 ANQGSEA. The CDR3 sequence is 15 residues long. V gave up 1 base and J gave up 2 bases, with 15 bases separating them. Sequencing was carried out using naive CD8+ T cells from blood. The source of this sequence is a human donor in good health. The genes are TRBV29-1 and TRBJ2-7; the D is unclear. The CDR3 sequence: CSVEGVGQVTYEQYF. In DNA form, the CDR3 reads TGCAGCGTTGAAGGGGTTGGGCAGGTGACCTACGAGCAGTACTTC.